This T cell receptor beta chain originates from a study of T cell responses to AZD1222 COVID-19 vaccine. Study conclusions and caveats: Unmutated variant regions are reportedly the target of nearly half of TCRs that are spike-specific. Repertoires were sampled only after the peak T cell response.

A word on this clone: The antigen is not known.

Germline-derived CDR1 and CDR2 are SGHNT and YENEEA. The CDR3 sequence is 15 residues long. V was clipped by 5 bases and J by 4 bases, with 18 bases between them. Method: immunoSEQ multiplex PCR; TCRdb's copy keeps in-frame clones and lacks some. The table shows around 100,000 clones, with about 87% occurring only once. The chain links TRBV11-3 to TRBJ2-7, with D perhaps matching TRBD1 (7 bases). The clonotype originates from an adult in good health. Material: peripheral blood, obtained on day 0 of AZD1222 vaccination. The CDR3 loop reads CASSHRGDSTYEQYF. The DNA of the CDR3 is TGTGCCAGCAGCCACCGCGGGGACAGTACTTACGAGCAGTACTTC.